This T cell receptor beta chain derives from a study of blood T cell repertoires in COVID-19. About the research overall: The study drew acute and convalescent COVID-19 samples from the United States, Italy and Spain. Nucleic acid was either cDNA or gDNA, and it came from T cells, B-cell-depleted T cells, or PBMCs.

Only one count was recorded for this clone. Authors' methods: Reference gene primers were amplified, and this amplification served to estimate nucleated cell counts. Clones were read by immunoSEQ multiplex PCR, and TCRdb kept only the in-frame ones, dropping some. The V and J calls and the clone size are those of that table, but D and trimming were determined from the DNA. The table shows some 90,000 clones, with over 65% occurring only once. The specimen sequenced was peripheral blood. The sequence was collected from a human donor in a cohort sampled during active COVID-19.

CDR3 DNA sequence: TGCGCCAGCAGCTTAGGACAGATCTCTGGAAACACCATATATTTT. This translates into CASSLGQISGNTIYF. The chain joins TRBV10-2 to TRBJ1-3; the D gene is possibly TRBD1 (6 bases). V was shortened by 6 bases and J by 0 bases, with 12 bases between the two germline ends. The CDR3 consists of 15 residues. The germline V gene has CDR1 WSHSY and CDR2 SAAADI.